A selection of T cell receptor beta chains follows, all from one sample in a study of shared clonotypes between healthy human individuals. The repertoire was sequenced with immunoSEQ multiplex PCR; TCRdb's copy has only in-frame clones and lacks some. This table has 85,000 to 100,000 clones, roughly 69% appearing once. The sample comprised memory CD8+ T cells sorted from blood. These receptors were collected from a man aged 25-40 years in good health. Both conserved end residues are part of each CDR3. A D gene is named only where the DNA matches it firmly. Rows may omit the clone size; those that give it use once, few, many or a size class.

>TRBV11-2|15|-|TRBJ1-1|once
CASSLVQGVNTEAFF
TGTGCCAGCAGCTTAGTCCAAGGGGTGAACACTGAAGCTTTCTTT
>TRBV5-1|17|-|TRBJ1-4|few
CASSFSPDSATNEKLFF
TGCGCCAGCAGCTTCTCCCCCGACAGTGCAACTAATGAAAAACTGTTTTTT
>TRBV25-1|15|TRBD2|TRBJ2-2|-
CASSTGTSESGELFF
TGTGCCAGCAGCACGGGGACTAGCGAGTCCGGGGAGCTGTTTTTT
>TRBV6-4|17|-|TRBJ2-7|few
CASSAYTGGLQGGEQYF
TGTGCCAGCAGCGCCTATACGGGGGGACTACAGGGAGGGGAGCAGTACTTC
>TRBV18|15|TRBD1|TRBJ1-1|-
CASSAQGDRNTEAFF
TGTGCCAGCTCAGCACAGGGGGACAGGAACACTGAAGCTTTCTTT
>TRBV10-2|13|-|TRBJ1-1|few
CASSESESTEAFF
TGCGCCAGCAGTGAGTCGGAGAGCACTGAAGCTTTCTTT
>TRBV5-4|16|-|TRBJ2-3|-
CASSLAGLIMTDTQYF
TGTGCCAGCAGCTTGGCGGGACTCATAATGACGGATACGCAGTATTTT
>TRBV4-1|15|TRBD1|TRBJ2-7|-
CASSLGQGATNEQYF
TGCGCCAGCAGCCTGGGACAGGGGGCTACCAACGAGCAGTACTTC
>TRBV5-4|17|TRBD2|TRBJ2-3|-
CASRSEVGLAEMDTQYF
TGTGCCAGCAGATCGGAAGTTGGACTAGCGGAGATGGATACGCAGTATTTT
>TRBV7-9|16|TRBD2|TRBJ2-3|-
CASSSTAGLSTDTQYF
TGTGCCAGCAGCTCAACAGCGGGGCTGAGCACAGATACGCAGTATTTT
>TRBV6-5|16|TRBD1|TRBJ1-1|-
CASSYSPGQGSTEAFF
TGTGCCAGCAGTTACTCGCCGGGACAGGGTAGCACTGAAGCTTTCTTT
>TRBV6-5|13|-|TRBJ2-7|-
CASSYAATYEQYF
TGTGCCAGCAGTTACGCAGCGACCTACGAGCAGTACTTC
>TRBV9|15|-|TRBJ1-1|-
CASSVEGSLNTEAFF
TGTGCCAGCAGCGTAGAAGGCAGCTTGAACACTGAAGCTTTCTTT
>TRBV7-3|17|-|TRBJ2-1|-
CASSLVPSGQINNEQFF
TGTGCCAGCAGCTTAGTGCCTAGCGGACAGATCAACAATGAGCAGTTCTTC
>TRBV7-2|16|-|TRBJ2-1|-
CASSPPGDKRANEQFF
TGTGCCAGCAGTCCCCCCGGGGACAAAAGAGCCAATGAGCAGTTCTTC
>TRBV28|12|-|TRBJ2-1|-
CASSFVGNEQFF
TGTGCCAGCAGTTTTGTCGGCAATGAGCAGTTCTTC
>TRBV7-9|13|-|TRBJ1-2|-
CASSLEADGGYTF
TGTGCCAGCAGCTTAGAGGCGGACGGCGGCTACACCTTC
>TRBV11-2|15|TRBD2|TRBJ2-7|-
CASSPRTSGSYEQYF
TGTGCCAGCAGCCCTCGGACTAGCGGGAGCTACGAGCAGTACTTC
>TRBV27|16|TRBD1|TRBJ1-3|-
CASSLTGVGSGNTIYF
TGTGCCAGCAGTTTGACAGGGGTGGGTTCTGGAAACACCATATATTTT
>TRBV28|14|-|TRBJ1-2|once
CASSAAQLGGGYTF
TGTGCCAGCAGCGCGGCCCAACTCGGGGGTGGCTACACCTTC
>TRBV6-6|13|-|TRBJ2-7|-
CASSLDGTYEQYF
TGTGCCAGCAGTTTGGACGGAACCTACGAGCAGTACTTC
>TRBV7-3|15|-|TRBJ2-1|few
CASSLGSSSYNEQFF
TGTGCCAGCAGCTTGGGGAGTAGCTCCTACAATGAGCAGTTCTTC
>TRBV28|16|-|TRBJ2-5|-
CASSSPRLNLQETQYF
TGTGCCAGCAGTTCCCCACGGCTCAACCTTCAAGAGACCCAGTACTTC
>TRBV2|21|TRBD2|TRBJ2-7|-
CASSVRRLATRRGAGVYEQYF
TGTGCCAGCAGTGTTCGCCGGCTTGCGACCCGCAGGGGAGCGGGAGTCTACGAGCAGTACTTC
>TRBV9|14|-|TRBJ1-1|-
CASSVAGADTEAFF
TGTGCCAGCAGCGTAGCAGGGGCGGACACTGAAGCTTTCTTT
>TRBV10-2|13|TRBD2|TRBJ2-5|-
CASKLANRETQYF
TGCGCCAGCAAACTAGCGAACAGAGAGACCCAGTACTTC
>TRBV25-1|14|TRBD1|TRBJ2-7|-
CASSGQGVNYEQYF
TGTGCCAGCAGTGGACAGGGGGTAAACTACGAGCAGTACTTC
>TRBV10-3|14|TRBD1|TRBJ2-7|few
CASKPGTVSYEQYF
TGTGCCAGCAAACCTGGGACAGTTTCCTACGAGCAGTACTTC
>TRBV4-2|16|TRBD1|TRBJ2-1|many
CASSQERGQGYNEQFF
TGTGCCAGCAGCCAAGAACGAGGACAGGGGTACAATGAGCAGTTCTTC
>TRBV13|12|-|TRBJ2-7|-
CASSLSSYEQYF
TGTGCCAGCAGCCTGAGCTCCTACGAGCAGTACTTC
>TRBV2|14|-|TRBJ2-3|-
CASSELPSTDTQYF
TGTGCCAGCAGTGAGCTCCCAAGCACAGATACGCAGTATTTT
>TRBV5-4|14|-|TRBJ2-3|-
CASSLGARADTQYF
TGTGCCAGCAGCTTGGGTGCGCGAGCGGATACGCAGTATTTT
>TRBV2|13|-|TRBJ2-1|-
CASRGGFSHEQFF
TGTGCCAGCAGAGGGGGGTTCTCACATGAGCAGTTCTTC
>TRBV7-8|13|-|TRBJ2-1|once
CASSPGGYNEQFF
TGTGCCAGCAGCCCAGGCGGGTACAATGAGCAGTTCTTC
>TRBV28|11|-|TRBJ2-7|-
CASSLSDEQYF
TGTGCCAGCAGTTTATCGGATGAGCAGTACTTC
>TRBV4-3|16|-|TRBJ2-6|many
CASSQDSGAGANVLTF
TGCGCCAGCAGCCAAGATTCCGGGGCTGGGGCCAACGTCCTGACTTTC
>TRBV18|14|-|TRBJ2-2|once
CASSPNRETGELFF
TGTGCCAGCTCACCCAACAGGGAAACCGGGGAGCTGTTTTTT
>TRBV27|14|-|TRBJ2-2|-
CASSLVEYGGELFF
TGTGCCAGCAGTTTGGTAGAGTATGGCGGGGAGCTGTTTTTT
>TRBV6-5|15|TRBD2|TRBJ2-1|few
CASSYRLAGGHEQFF
TGTGCCAGCAGTTACCGACTAGCGGGAGGTCATGAGCAGTTCTTC
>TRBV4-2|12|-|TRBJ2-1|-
CASSQEGNEQFF
TGTGCCAGCAGCCAAGAGGGCAATGAGCAGTTCTTC
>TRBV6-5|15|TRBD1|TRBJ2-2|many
CASGQGVVGTGELFF
TGTGCCAGCGGTCAGGGGGTGGTTGGGACCGGGGAGCTGTTTTTT
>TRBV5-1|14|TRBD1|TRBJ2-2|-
CASSVGQGIGELFF
TGCGCCAGCAGCGTGGGACAGGGGATCGGGGAGCTGTTTTTT